This TCR beta chain is from a study of CD8+ T cells in alopecia areata. Study findings and constraints: TCRs were shared less clearly across patients than in mice, possibly for HLA-related reasons. Lesional scalp, especially alopecia totalis/universalis, showed higher clonality than normal scalp. Scalp data also include sequences from resident alphabeta T cells of normal skin.

The germline CDR1 and CDR2 sequences are SGHNT and YYREEE (reference sequence). The CDR3 runs to 13 residues. V was shortened by 7 bases and J by 0 bases, with 10 bases between the two germline ends. Points on this clone: Its matching antigen is unknown.

Sequencing templates came from extracted RNA that was reverse transcribed into cDNA. The method was immunoSEQ multiplex PCR; TCRdb's version includes in-frame clones alone and lacks a portion of them. The table includes 110,000 or so clones, about 60% detected once. PBMCs provided sorted CD4+ and CD8+ T cells. The V and J genes are TRBV5-4 and TRBJ2-5, with D uncertain. This sequence was found in a human donor in good health. The sequenced sample consisted of CD4+ T cells sorted from blood. This chain's CDR3 is CASFFRNQETQYF. CDR3 DNA: TGTGCCAGCTTCTTTAGGAACCAAGAGACCCAGTACTTC.